These 5 T cell receptor beta chains were all obtained from the same sample, sequenced in a study of blood T cell repertoires in COVID-19 (dated by TCRdb to the early 2020s). Libraries were built with the immunoSEQ multiplex PCR assay. TCRdb re-hosts the immuneACCESS table, in-frame sequences only. Its copies lack some clones; in the studies checked, an unresolved V gene accounts for under half of them, and the cause for the rest is not known. For this sample the table gives 300,000 to 350,000 clones, of which over 75% were detected only once. About 2% of the sample lies in the top ten. Input material: PBMCs or T cells enriched from blood (not recorded which). The receptor set was obtained from a man in his thirties or forties who had recovered from COVID-19.

This chain uses TRBV11-2 with TRBJ1-3, with D perhaps TRBD1 (5 bases). This CDR3 spans 17 amino acids. Germline V gene lookup returns CDR1 SGHAT and CDR2 FQNNGV. Trimming took 3 bases from V and 4 from J, leaving 19 bases between them. CDR3 amino acids: CASSFLTGDGRGNTIYF. CDR3 nucleotides: TGTGCCAGCAGCTTCCTGACGGGGGACGGGCGGGGAAACACCATATATTTT.

This chain uses TRBV4-3 with TRBJ1-3; 9 bases fit TRBD1. Germline V gene sequence: CDR1 LGHNA, CDR2 YSLEER. V lost 4 bases and J lost 4; bases outside the gene matches: 5. The CDR3 extends over 15 amino acids. CDR3 residues: CASSPGTGTGNTIYF. DNA for the CDR3: TGCGCCAGCAGCCCCGGGACAGGGACAGGAAACACCATATATTTT.

The chain couples TRBV5-1 to TRBJ2-7; 9 nucleotides match TRBD1. This CDR3 has 15 residues. Per germline, CDR1 SGHRS and CDR2 YFSETQ. The V and J ends lost 4 bases and 1 base, in that order; junction bases with no gene match: 6. The CDR3 loop is CASSRTGAPSYEQYF. For the CDR3, the DNA is TGCGCCAGCAGCCGGACAGGGGCCCCATCCTACGAGCAGTACTTC.

The chain uses TRBV6-5 and TRBJ2-2; TRBD1 matches 7 bases. CDR1 MNHEY and CDR2 SVGAGI come from the germline V gene. The CDR3 is 15 amino acids. Trimming took 8 bases from V and 6 from J; bases not matched to a gene: 12. The CDR3 coding sequence is TGTGCCAGCCCTTACCGACAGGGAAAGCCCGGGGAGCTGTTTTTT. The encoded protein is CASPYRQGKPGELFF.

The V gene is TRBV29-1, the J gene TRBJ1-1, with 7 bases that match TRBD1. V gave up 7 bases and J gave up 4 bases; unmatched junction bases: 6. The germline CDR1 and CDR2 sequences are SQVTM and ANQGSEA. This CDR3 comprises 12 residues. The CDR3 DNA reads TGCAGCGCGGGGACAGCTGGCACTGAAGCTTTCTTT. Amino acids: CSAGTAGTEAFF. Variable domain in full (rest from reference TRBV29-1 and TRBJ1-1): SAVISQKPSRDICQRGTSLTIQCQVDSQVTMMFWYRQQPGQSLTLIATANQGSEATYESGFVIDKFPISRPNLTFSTLTVSNMSPEDSSIYLCSAGTAGTEAFFGQGTRLTVV.